The present entry profiles one TCR beta chain with its context. Antigen specificity is unknown. This sample was included in a study of CD8 T cells in Susac syndrome. Overall study: Sequenced Susac syndrome patients included more than five with clinically active disease and about eight in remission. The study, taken as a whole, reports: Only a relatively small number of individuals were included in the TCR sequencing and HLA analysis. Clonal expansion was not seen in any Susac syndrome CD4+ T cell repertoire.

RNA amounts of roughly 0.45 to 1 ug underwent reverse transcription with random hexamers. TCR beta CDR3 was amplified by immunoSEQ covering 54 Vbeta and 13 Jbeta. MiXCR was run by TCRdb on the immunoSEQ multiplex PCR reads, yielding one entry per CDR3 protein. The table lists about 140,000 distinct CDR3 sequences, just under 95% of them singletons, with 0.14% in the top ten. The V end lost 0 bases, the J end lost 2 bases, and 11 bases lay between the germline ends. CDR1 and CDR2 from the germline V gene are GTSNPN and SVGIG (reference sequence). The CDR3 is made up of 16 amino acids. Sequenced input: CD4+ T cells from PBMCs. The clonotype originates from a human donor with Susac syndrome. The chain is built from TRBV30 and TRBJ2-6, with D perhaps matching TRBD2 (6 bases). CDR3 loop: CAWSVSWGAGANVLTF. CDR3 in DNA: TGTGCCTGGAGTGTATCGTGGGGGGCTGGGGCCAACGTCCTGACTTTC.